These T cell receptor beta chains were read from a single sample in a study of blood T cell repertoires in COVID-19. Sequencing used immunoSEQ multiplex PCR; TCRdb keeps in-frame clones, though not all of them. Of hundreds of thousands of clones detected, around 89% appear once; the ten largest clones hold over 0.95%. Sequencing was carried out using PBMCs or T cells enriched from blood (not recorded which). Receptors originate from a man aged 18 to 35 who had recovered from COVID-19. The CDR3 runs from the conserved cysteine through the conserved F or W. Each record gives: D gene, J gene, clone size, V gene, CDR3 protein, CDR3 DNA. D genes are given only for firm matches. Size tells how often a clone was seen (once, few, many) or the class of an expanded clone, and some rows leave it out.

>-|TRBJ2-6|-|TRBV7-9
CASSSTIQGAGANVLTF
TGTGCCAGCAGCTCGACCATACAGGGTGCTGGGGCCAACGTCCTGACTTTC
>-|TRBJ1-6|-|TRBV5-1
CASSLGAGENNSPLHF
TGCGCCAGCAGCTTGGGGGCAGGGGAGAACAATTCACCCCTCCACTTT
>-|TRBJ2-7|-|TRBV2
CARAAGGNSYEQYF
TGTGCCAGAGCTGCTGGGGGGAACTCCTACGAGCAGTACTTC
>-|TRBJ2-5|-|TRBV3-1/TRBV3-2
CASSQGDPGRGETQYF
TGTGCCAGCAGCCAAGGGGACCCGGGGCGGGGAGAGACCCAGTACTTC
>-|TRBJ1-1|-|TRBV3-1/TRBV3-2
CASSQDGQLNTEAFF
TGTGCCAGCAGCCAAGATGGGCAGCTAAACACTGAAGCTTTCTTT
>TRBD1|TRBJ1-2|-|TRBV28
CASSSDRGYGYTF
TGTGCCAGCAGTTCGGACAGGGGTTATGGCTACACCTTC
>-|TRBJ1-2|-|TRBV4-1
CASSHPGTSGYTF
TGCGCCAGCAGCCATCCCGGGACAAGTGGCTACACCTTC
>TRBD1|TRBJ2-2|-|TRBV4-1
CASSQGGQGAAGELFF
TGCGCCAGCAGCCAAGGGGGACAGGGGGCGGCCGGGGAGCTGTTTTTT
>TRBD1|TRBJ1-6|-|TRBV7-9
CASSGDRVRNSPLHF
TGTGCCAGCAGCGGTGACAGGGTACGGAATTCACCCCTCCACTTT
>TRBD1|TRBJ2-7|-|TRBV27
CASSLGQQLEQYF
TGTGCCAGCAGTTTGGGACAGCAACTTGAGCAGTACTTC
>TRBD1|TRBJ2-4|-|TRBV29-1
CSVTGDENIQYF
TGCAGCGTGACAGGGGACGAAAACATTCAGTACTTC
>-|TRBJ2-2|once|TRBV6-5
CASRLHDWSTGELFF
TGTGCCAGCAGGCTCCACGACTGGAGCACCGGGGAGCTGTTTTTT
>-|TRBJ1-2|once|TRBV27
CASSPQGQGGYGYTF
TGTGCCAGCAGTCCCCAGGGGCAGGGTGGCTATGGCTACACCTTC
>TRBD2|TRBJ2-7|few|TRBV7-8
CASSLKVGGSLQYF
TGTGCCAGCAGCTTAAAAGTTGGCGGGAGCTTGCAGTACTTC
>TRBD1|TRBJ1-5|-|TRBV10-3
CAISESSGTDNQPQHF
TGTGCCATCAGTGAGTCGTCAGGGACAGACAATCAGCCCCAGCATTTT
>TRBD1|TRBJ2-7|-|TRBV5-8
CASSSPVEGAKPYEQYF
TGTGCCAGCAGCTCGCCCGTTGAGGGGGCCAAACCCTACGAGCAGTACTTC
>TRBD2|TRBJ2-7|-|TRBV10-1
CASSEPLAGVRYEQYF
TGCGCCAGCAGTGAACCCCTAGCGGGGGTTCGCTACGAGCAGTACTTC
>-|TRBJ2-2|-|TRBV19
CASTGNTGELFF
TGTGCCAGTACCGGGAACACCGGGGAGCTGTTTTTT
>TRBD2|TRBJ2-1|-|TRBV18
CASSPTGGRTEQFF
TGTGCCAGCTCACCTACGGGGGGGCGAACTGAGCAGTTCTTC
>-|TRBJ1-1|-|TRBV12-3/TRBV12-4
CASSLGLTVRAFF
TGTGCCAGCAGTTTAGGACTGACAGTACGAGCTTTCTTT
>-|TRBJ1-5|-|TRBV6-5
CASRLKMNSNQPQHF
TGTGCCAGCAGGCTAAAGATGAATAGCAATCAGCCCCAGCATTTT
>-|TRBJ1-4|-|TRBV5-1
CASSLEALDNEKLFF
TGCGCCAGCAGCTTGGAAGCGCTCGATAATGAAAAACTGTTTTTT
>TRBD1|TRBJ1-2|-|TRBV24-1
CATSDGDGQGAGGYTF
TGTGCCACCAGTGATGGAGACGGACAGGGGGCTGGTGGCTACACCTTC
>TRBD1|TRBJ2-7|-|TRBV19
CATRRTGTYEQYF
TGTGCCACTAGAAGGACAGGTACCTACGAGCAGTACTTC
>-|TRBJ1-5|-|TRBV30
CAWSVRVGQPQHF
TGTGCCTGGAGTGTCAGGGTGGGTCAGCCCCAGCATTTT
>-|TRBJ1-2|-|TRBV7-9
CASSLFVGQTGYGYTF
TGTGCCAGCAGCTTATTCGTCGGGCAGACAGGCTATGGCTACACCTTC
>TRBD2|TRBJ2-1|-|TRBV11-1
CASSRSGSSYNEQFF
TGTGCCAGCAGCCGGAGCGGGAGCTCCTACAATGAGCAGTTCTTC